The 32 T cell receptor beta chains below come from one sample, sequenced in a study of T cells in Graves' hyperthyroidism and ophthalmopathy. Amplified TCR beta CDR3 regions derived from RNA transcripts. When the TCR CDR3 underwent first-round RT-PCR, the HTBI primer set was used. TCRdb recomputed calls from the multiplex PCR reads with MiXCR, one row per CDR3 protein. The table shows 220,000 or so distinct CDR3 sequences, with roughly 15% occurring only once. The sample comprised blood. Receptor source: a young woman with Graves' ophthalmopathy.

This clonotype was seen repeatedly, ten times or more. This CDR3 is CASSLPGTHFVEQQFF. The DNA of the CDR3 is TGTGCCAGCAGCCTCCCCGGGACCCACTTTGTAGAGCAGCAGTTCTTC. The rearrangement links TRBV7-9 to TRBJ2-1, with D perhaps assigned TRBD1 or TRBD2 (5 bases each). The CDR3 contains 16 residues. Germline V gene data show CDR1 as SEHNR and CDR2 as FQNEAQ (reference sequence). V was pared by 5 bases and J by 11 bases, with 25 bases between.

Ten or more counts support this clonotype. This rearrangement joins TRBV20-1 to TRBJ1-2; no clear D gene. CDR3 length equals 14 residues. Germline V gene lookup returns CDR1 DFQATT and CDR2 SNEGSKA (reference sequence). The CDR3 sequence is CSLPLAGKNYGYTF. The CDR3, as DNA: TGCAGCCTACCACTGGCCGGGAAAAACTATGGCTACACCTTC.

This clonotype was counted at least ten times. The chain combines TRBV19 with TRBJ1-5, with 11 positions matching TRBD1. V lost 6 bases and J lost 4; bases outside the gene matches: 5. The CDR3 contains 15 residues. In germline, CDR1 is LNHDA, CDR2 SQIVND (reference sequence). CDR3 bases: TGTGCCAGTAGCGCAGGGACAGGGGGGAATCAGCCCCAGCATTTT. This translates into CASSAGTGGNQPQHF.

This chain connects TRBV4-2 to TRBJ2-1, with D hard to call. Germline values: CDR1 LGHNA, CDR2 YNFKEQ. V was trimmed by 5 bases and J by 10 bases, leaving 12 bases between them. This CDR3 spans 12 amino acids. CDR3 amino acids: CASSNSGREQFF. The CDR3 nucleotides read TGTGCCAGCAGCAATAGTGGTCGAGAGCAGTTCTTC.

This clonotype occurred many times. The chain combines TRBV2 with TRBJ2-3, with D maybe TRBD2 (5 bases). Trimming left V 7 bases short and J 2 bases short, with 10 bases between. Germline lookup yields CDR1 SNHLY and CDR2 FYNNEI. The CDR3 covers 13 residues. The CDR3 nucleotides read TGTGCCAGCAAGGGAGACTACACAGATACGCAGTATTTT. This sequence encodes CASKGDYTDTQYF.

Many counts were recorded for this clonotype. V and J are TRBV10-1 and TRBJ2-5; 8 bases line up with TRBD1. CDR3 length: 15 amino acids. The germline V gene has CDR1 WNHNN and CDR2 SYGVQD (reference sequence). V trimming: 2 bases; J trimming: 3 bases; junction bases outside the gene matches: 5. In DNA, the CDR3 is TGCGCCAGCAGTGAGGGAGGACAGGGCAAAGAGACCCAGTACTTC. Protein: CASSEGGQGKETQYF.

This clonotype came up many times. The V gene is TRBV7-2, the J gene TRBJ1-2; D not resolved. Looked up from germline, CDR1 is SGHTA and CDR2 is FQGNSA. The CDR3 sequence is 12 residues long. With 5 bases removed from V and 7 bases from J, the gap between germline ends came to 11 bases. The CDR3 coding sequence is TGTGCCAGCAGCCCGGACCCCGGTGGCTACACCTTC. Its translation is CASSPDPGGYTF.

This clonotype was found many times. The rearrangement uses TRBV6-5 and TRBJ2-3; 9 bases align to TRBD1. The CDR3 length is 18 residues. V lost 0 bases and J lost 0; bases outside the gene matches: 7. Germline loops: CDR1 MNHEY, CDR2 SVGAGI. In DNA, the CDR3 is TGTGCCAGCAGTTACTCTGGGACAGGGACACCTAGCACAGATACGCAGTATTTT. Protein product: CASSYSGTGTPSTDTQYF.

This clonotype came up many times. The chain joins TRBV27 to TRBJ2-7, with a possible D match to TRBD1 (5 bases). Trimming stripped 6 bases from V and 2 bases from J, with 14 bases between. The germline V gene encodes CDR1 MNHEY and CDR2 SMNVEV (reference sequence). CDR3 length: 14 residues. As DNA, the CDR3 is TGTGCCAGCAGCCCTACAGGACCGGCCTACGAGCAGTACTTC. Residues: CASSPTGPAYEQYF.

The gene calls are TRBV6-5 and TRBJ2-1; no firm D call. The CDR3 length is 13 residues. Trimming stripped 2 bases from V and 9 bases from J, with 11 bases between. Germline-derived CDR1 and CDR2 are MNHEY and SVGAGI. The CDR3 here is CASSYGSAGEQFF. The CDR3 DNA is TGTGCCAGCAGTTACGGGTCGGCCGGTGAGCAGTTCTTC.

This clonotype was recorded at least ten times. This CDR3 reads CASSLSGRGSTDTQYF. The CDR3 coding sequence is TGTGCCAGCAGCTTGAGTGGGCGGGGCAGCACAGATACGCAGTATTTT. The chain couples TRBV5-4 to TRBJ2-3; D is possibly TRBD2 (6 bases). The CDR3 extends over 16 amino acids. The V end lost 1 base, the J end lost 0 bases, and 12 bases lay between the germline ends. Germline CDR1 reads SGHNT; CDR2 reads YYREEE (reference sequence).

This clonotype was detected many times. The chain links TRBV6-1 to TRBJ1-5, with D tentatively TRBD1 (5 bases). The germline CDR1 and CDR2 sequences are MNHNS and SASEGT. The CDR3 consists of 14 residues. Between the trimmed V and J ends, which lost 3 bases and 7 bases, there was a span of 13 bases. The CDR3 sequence: CASSDARVGQPQHF. CDR3 sequence (DNA): TGTGCCAGCAGTGACGCCAGGGTGGGGCAGCCCCAGCATTTT.

The gene calls are TRBV7-2 and TRBJ2-1; tentative D call: TRBD2 (5 bases). The CDR3 is made up of 13 amino acids. Trimming cost V 5 bases and J 8 bases, with 13 bases left between them. Germline-derived CDR1 and CDR2 are SGHTA and FQGNSA. CDR3 sequence (DNA): TGTGCCAGCAGCCTCCACCAGGAGGATGAGCAGTTCTTC. Amino acids: CASSLHQEDEQFF.

There are many counts of this clonotype. This chain uses TRBV3-1 with TRBJ2-3; TRBD1 matches 8 bases. Per the germline V gene, CDR1 is LGHDT and CDR2 is YNNKEL (reference sequence). This CDR3 is built from 17 residues. The J segment lost 2 bases and the V segment lost 1 base, leaving 8 bases of the junction unmatched. The DNA for the CDR3 is TGTGCCAGCAGCCAAGGTCTCCGGGGACAGGCCACAGATACGCAGTATTTT. Its translation is CASSQGLRGQATDTQYF.

The table lists this clonotype with many counts. The V and J genes are TRBV28 and TRBJ2-1, with 7 bases aligning to TRBD1. With V trimmed by 5 bases and J by 7 bases, 8 bases remained unmatched. CDR1 is MDHEN and CDR2 is SYDVKM in the germline V gene. The CDR3 is 14 residues long. Here the CDR3 DNA reads TGTGCCAGCAGTCAACCGACAGGGCGGAATGAGCAGTTCTTC. Translation: CASSQPTGRNEQFF.

This clonotype came up many times. The genes are TRBV3-1 and TRBJ2-7, with a tentative D call TRBD1 (6 bases). Trimming shortened V by 2 bases and J by 5 bases, and 13 bases separated the two germline ends. Germline lookup yields CDR1 LGHDT and CDR2 YNNKEL (reference sequence). The CDR3 loop spans 14 amino acids. CDR3 protein: CASSQHTGSHEQYF. The CDR3 DNA follows: TGTGCCAGCAGCCAACATACAGGGTCCCACGAGCAGTACTTC.

J is TRBJ2-2 and V is TRBV7-7; a possible D gene is TRBD1 (6 bases). Germline assignment: CDR1 SSHAT and CDR2 FNYEAQ (reference sequence). The CDR3 spans 14 residues. As DNA, the CDR3 is TGTGCTATCCTCCACAGGGCTGACACCGGGGAGCTGTTTTTT. Translating it yields CAILHRADTGELFF.

This clonotype was counted ten times or more. This chain uses TRBV4-3 with TRBJ2-5, with 8 bases identical to TRBD2. This CDR3 is built from 15 residues. V shed 6 bases and J 5 bases; nucleotides not matched to a gene: 11. Germline CDR1 and CDR2: LGHNA and YSLEER. The CDR3 sequence is CASSHSSGTSETQYF. The DNA for the CDR3 is TGCGCCAGCAGTCATTCTTCCGGGACTAGTGAGACCCAGTACTTC.

This clonotype has more than one count but fewer than ten. V and J are TRBV7-9 and TRBJ2-7; 7 nucleotides match TRBD2. With 5 bases clipped from V and 1 base from J, the junction kept 5 bases outside the gene matches. CDR1 SEHNR and CDR2 FQNEAQ come from the germline V gene (reference sequence). This CDR3 has 14 residues. The DNA for the CDR3 is TGTGCCAGCAGCCTACTGGGGGGGTCCTACGAGCAGTACTTC. This translates into CASSLLGGSYEQYF.

This clonotype was counted ten times or more. J is TRBJ2-1 and V is TRBV29-1; maybe TRBD2 (5 bases). V dropped 7 bases and J dropped 7 bases, with 20 bases sitting between them. The CDR3 runs to 14 residues. The germline CDR1 and CDR2 sequences are SQVTM and ANQGSEA. CDR3 nucleotide sequence: TGCAGCGGAAGACGGGGAGAAGTGGGTAATGAGCAGTTCTTC. Translating gives CSGRRGEVGNEQFF.

This clonotype was observed many times. The V call is TRBV6-2 or TRBV6-3, the J call TRBJ2-7; D is possibly TRBD2 (5 bases). The germline V gene encodes CDR1 MNHEY and CDR2 SVGEGT. The CDR3 has 14 residues. V lost 3 bases to trimming and J lost 0 bases, with 9 bases between them. The DNA for the CDR3 is TGTGCCAGCAGTTATCGCGAGGGCTCCTACGAGCAGTACTTC. Amino acid sequence: CASSYREGSYEQYF.

Ten or more counts support this clonotype. This chain joins TRBV20-1 and TRBJ2-3, with D uncertain. From germline, CDR1 is DFQATT and CDR2 SNEGSKA (reference sequence). The germline V and J ends were trimmed by 3 bases and 3 bases, with 7 bases remaining between them. This CDR3 comprises 12 residues. The CDR3 region has the DNA TGCAGTGCTAGTTCCCGAACAGATACGCAGTATTTT. It specifies CSASSRTDTQYF.

This clonotype was observed many times. The chain couples TRBV4-2 to TRBJ2-1, with 11 bases fitting TRBD2. CDR1 is LGHNA and CDR2 is YNFKEQ in the germline V gene. The V segment lost 1 base and the J segment 7 bases; nucleotides outside the gene matches: 9. CDR3 length equals 17 residues. CDR3 DNA: TGTGCCAGCAGCCAAGCGGTGTCTAGCGGGAGGAGGAATGAGCAGTTCTTC. Amino acids: CASSQAVSSGRRNEQFF.

This clonotype was observed many times. The rearrangement links TRBV6-1 to TRBJ2-1; TRBD2 matches 12 bases. Germline V CDR1 and CDR2: MNHNS, SASEGT. CDR3 length equals 16 residues. With 7 bases clipped from V and 1 base from J, the junction kept 5 bases outside the gene matches. This chain's CDR3 is CASTQLAGGSYNEQFF. CDR3 nucleotides: TGTGCCAGCACCCAACTAGCGGGGGGTTCCTACAATGAGCAGTTCTTC.

Many counts were recorded for this clonotype. The V and J genes are TRBV12-3 or TRBV12-4 and TRBJ2-5; the D call may be TRBD1 or TRBD2 (6 bases each). V lost 6 bases and J lost 4, with 18 bases in between. There are 15 residues in the CDR3. CDR3 sequence: CASSTNREEGETQYF. The CDR3 nucleotides read TGTGCCAGCAGCACCAACAGGGAGGAGGGAGAGACCCAGTACTTC.

This clonotype was detected a few times. The CDR3 DNA follows: TGTGCCAGCAGCCAAGGACCCCTGGGAGCGTTTAGCTCCTACGAGCAGTACTTC. It translates to CASSQGPLGAFSSYEQYF. The rearrangement uses TRBV4-2 and TRBJ2-7; the D gene is possibly TRBD2 (5 bases). V was pared by 1 base and J by 0 bases, with 19 bases between. The germline gives CDR1 LGHNA, CDR2 YNFKEQ. The CDR3 has 18 amino acids.

This clonotype appeared many times. J is TRBJ1-1 and V is TRBV20-1; no clear D gene. V was clipped by 3 bases and J by 1 base, with 3 bases between them. There are 11 residues in the CDR3. The germline V gene encodes CDR1 DFQATT and CDR2 SNEGSKA (reference sequence). This CDR3 reads CSARRNTEAFF. As DNA, the CDR3 is TGCAGTGCTAGGCGGAACACTGAAGCTTTCTTT.

This clonotype was recorded at least ten times. The rearrangement joins TRBV2 to TRBJ1-5, with D maybe TRBD1 (6 bases). This CDR3 has 15 residues. Trimming cost V 4 bases and J 0 bases, with 10 bases left between them. CDR1 and CDR2 from the germline V gene are SNHLY and FYNNEI. CDR3 coding DNA: TGTGCCAGCAGTGTTGACAGGTATAGCAATCAGCCCCAGCATTTT. It translates to CASSVDRYSNQPQHF.

This clonotype was seen only a few times. One end of the junction does not line up with germline, which may come from a read error. The V gene is TRBV28, the J gene TRBJ1-4; D not resolved. The V gene's germline CDR1 is MDHEN and CDR2 SYDVKM. The CDR3 covers 14 residues. The CDR3: CASRLLATNEKLFF. The CDR3 nucleotides read TGTGCCAGCAGGTTATTAGCAACTAATGAAAAACTGTTTTTT.

This clonotype has at least ten counts. The chain employs TRBV28 and TRBJ2-7; D is undetermined. CDR1 and CDR2 from the germline V gene are MDHEN and SYDVKM. The ends were cut back, 6 bases at V and 3 bases at J, with 12 bases in the middle. The CDR3 length is 13 residues. The CDR3 is CASRSRTDYEQYF. CDR3 DNA sequence: TGTGCCAGCAGAAGTCGGACGGACTACGAGCAGTACTTC.

This clonotype was counted many times. The chain recombines TRBV19 with TRBJ2-7; the match to TRBD2 covers 10 bases. This CDR3 has 16 residues. The germline CDR1 and CDR2 sequences are LNHDA and SQIVND (reference sequence). With V trimmed by 1 base and J by 2 bases, 5 bases remained unmatched. CDR3 in DNA: TGTGCCAGTAGTATAGTCTCCGGGACTAGCGCCTACGAGCAGTACTTC. As protein: CASSIVSGTSAYEQYF.

The chain has TRBV15 and TRBJ1-2, with 7 positions matching TRBD1. The V segment lost 3 bases and the J segment 7 bases; nucleotides outside the gene matches: 8. Germline CDR1 and CDR2: LNHNV and YYDKDF (reference sequence). The CDR3 is made up of 14 amino acids. CDR3 coding DNA: TGTGCCACCAGCAGGCATACAGGGGAGGGTGGCTACACCTTC. Its translation: CATSRHTGEGGYTF.